This T cell receptor (beta chain) comes out of a study of T cells after yellow fever vaccination. Notes on the study in general: FACS-sorted repertoires could contain abundant clonotypes contaminating from the bulk population. Among primary-vaccination clones, most reappeared after the booster, at roughly 96% for CD4 and around 91% for CD8.

One entry per CDR3 protein, called by TCRdb with MiXCR from the 5' RACE reads. The table includes a few hundred thousand distinct CDR3 sequences, under 15% detected once. Turning to this clonotype: Antigen unknown.

This specimen consisted of CD4+ T cells sorted from PBMCs, obtained 45 days after the yellow fever booster vaccination. This receptor was identified in a man aged 30-40 years who received the YFV17D yellow fever vaccine.

CDR3 nucleotide sequence: TGTGCCAGCAGTTTAGAACTAGCGGGAGTTCAGCCGTTCTTC. This sequence encodes CASSLELAGVQPFF. The gene calls are TRBV12-3 or TRBV12-4 and TRBJ2-1; 11 positions match TRBD2. The junction had 8 bases not matched to a gene; V was cut back by 1 base and J by 15 bases. The CDR3 is made up of 14 amino acids.